This T cell receptor (beta chain) was recorded in a study of blood T cell repertoires in COVID-19 (dated by TCRdb to about 2020). Notes on the research overall: Samples covering the acute and convalescent phases of COVID-19 were provided by collaborators in the United States, Italy and Spain. The material from the prospective study consisted of cDNA or gDNA derived from T cells, B-cell-depleted T cells, or PBMCs. Deeply sampled blood TCRbeta repertoires from subjects exposed to, actively infected with, or recovered from COVID-19 were included in the dataset. The repertoires were made available in a free public database intended to serve as a resource for research on the immune response to SARS-CoV-2. The samples were drawn from two sources: the first 160 participants of the ongoing ImmuneRACE study, and about 1,300 subjects contributed by 6 global collaborators. Nearly every sample came with metadata listing a de-identified subject ID, COVID-19 status, age in years and sex. Where HLA class I and class II types were available, the types were taken from metadata supplied by the sample provider, not from assay-based typing. Study-level results and caveats: The amount of clinical and demographic metadata varied by source and participant and was provided uncurated.

This clone was counted a few times. Its cognate antigen has yet to be identified. No much larger clonotype is one base removed from it; base qualities were not supplied. TCRbeta CDR3 regions were amplified from genomic DNA by means of the immunoSEQ Assay, a bias-controlled multiplex PCR. As for the authors' bioinformatics: Within the assay, amplification of reference gene primers was used to estimate how many nucleated cells each sample contained. To quantify the absolute abundance of each unique TCRbeta CDR3 rearrangement, sequence reads were collapsed and filtered. For each sample, productive Simpson clonality was calculated as the square root of Simpson's diversity index across productive rearrangements. Drawn from immuneACCESS, this table holds only the in-frame rearrangements with V and J called that TCRdb kept. Clones are partly lost; checked studies trace under half to an unresolved V gene and leave the rest unexplained. That table supplies the V and J calls and clone size; D and trimming were determined from the DNA. Counted in this sample were hundreds of thousands of clones; less than 90% of them appeared once. Clones ranked in the top ten supply around 6.5% of the sample.

Participants in the prospective study were enrolled through a virtual design, were aged roughly 18 to 100 years, and lived in about 25 United States geographic areas. In the prospective study, cohorts were assigned on the basis of participant-reported clinical history obtained from a screening survey and a study questionnaire. ImmuneRACE Cohort 3 recovered participants were defined by two consecutive negative NP/OP PCR tests, healthcare professional clearance, or symptom resolution. In the prospective study, mobile phlebotomists collected whole blood, serum and a nasopharyngeal or oropharyngeal swab from each participant. Participants in the prospective study had the option to provide additional blood draws and questionnaires over a roughly two-month period. Prospective study blood samples were shipped either frozen or at room temperature before DNA extraction. The germline ends are 5 bases apart after V is trimmed by 4 bases and J by 8 bases. Including cysteine and phenylalanine, the CDR3 has 9 amino acids. Only the CDR3 DNA stays, 27 bases, in frame from base 1. Via the germline V gene (reference sequence), CDR1 is DFQATT and CDR2 SNEGSKA.

Recombination connected TRBV20-1 to TRBJ1-2; the D gene remains uncertain. Sequences were obtained from PBMCs or T cells enriched from blood (not recorded which). The clonotype originates from a woman aged 40 to 49 who had recovered from COVID-19. The CDR3 region reads CSAIRGYTF. The base sequence is TGCAGTGCTATCCGGGGCTACACCTTC.